The next 14 T cell receptor beta chains were all read from a single sample in a study of CD4 T cells in relation to SARS-CoV-2 and coronaviruses. No antigen has been identified for these receptors. Unexposed donor CD4+ T cells date from 2011-2018, before the COVID-19 pandemic. CD4+ T cells were isolated from the cells after more than 8 days of culture. Profiled with immunoSEQ multiplex PCR; TCRdb holds only in-frame clones, not every one. The sample includes about 20,000 clones, less than 75% of them seen just once. Sequenced material: CD4+ T cells from PBMCs, cultured in vitro. The source of these receptors is a human donor in good health.

The chain has TRBV7-9 and TRBJ1-1; the D gene is possibly TRBD1 (6 bases). This CDR3 has 13 residues. CDR1 is SEHNR and CDR2 is FQNEAQ in the germline V gene (reference sequence). V was pared by 5 bases and J by 1 base, with 8 bases between. CDR3 nucleotide sequence: TGTGCCAGCAGCGGACAGCCGAACACTGAAGCTTTCTTT. Residues: CASSGQPNTEAFF.

This clone turned up a few times. The V call is TRBV18, the J call TRBJ1-3; D remains unclear. Germline V gives CDR1 KGHSH, CDR2 LQKENI. The CDR3 runs 13 residues. Between the trimmed V and J ends, which lost 2 bases and 3 bases, there was a span of 5 bases. CDR3 DNA: TGTGCCAGCTCACCAGGGAATGGAAACACCATATATTTT. As protein: CASSPGNGNTIYF.

The chain carries TRBV6-6 and TRBJ2-1; the D is unclear. Trimming shortened V by 0 bases and J by 4 bases, and 7 bases separated the two germline ends. This CDR3 contains 14 residues. Germline-derived CDR1 and CDR2 are MNHNY and SVGAGI (reference sequence). CDR3 sequence reads: CASSYSRQYNEQFF. The CDR3 nucleotides are TGTGCCAGCAGTTACTCCAGGCAGTACAATGAGCAGTTCTTC.

This sequence joins TRBV3-1 (or the pseudogene TRBV3-2) and TRBJ2-2, with D uncertain. Germline lookup yields CDR1 LGHDT and CDR2 YNNKEL (reference sequence). Trimming left V 4 bases short and J 4 bases short, with 7 bases between. The length of the CDR3 is 13 residues. The CDR3 bases are TGTGCCAGCAGCCCCAACTTCACCGGGGAGCTGTTTTTT. Protein product: CASSPNFTGELFF.

On this clone: One junction end does not reproduce the germline sequence, and a read error may be involved. This sequence joins TRBV3-1 (or the pseudogene TRBV3-2) and TRBJ1-1; no firm D call. Germline V gene sequence: CDR1 LGHDT, CDR2 YNNKEL (reference sequence). The CDR3 consists of 13 residues. In DNA form, the CDR3 reads TGTGCCAGCAGCCAAGATGGAACACCTGAGGCTTTCTTT. This translates into CASSQDGTPEAFF.

The CDR3 sequence: CASSSTGDFNQPQHF. The CDR3 DNA reads TGTGCCAGCAGCTCGACAGGGGATTTTAATCAGCCCCAGCATTTT. This chain uses TRBV5-5 with TRBJ1-5; 8 nucleotides match TRBD1. The germline CDR1 and CDR2 sequences are SGHKS and YYEKEE (reference sequence). This CDR3 has 15 amino acids. V was pared by 3 bases and J by 4 bases, with 6 bases of the junction left unmatched.

This chain connects TRBV4-1 to TRBJ2-1; 9 bases map to TRBD1. The CDR3 is 16 amino acids. Germline CDR1 reads MGHRA; CDR2 reads YSYEKL. V shed 4 bases and J 6 bases; nucleotides not matched to a gene: 10. DNA for the CDR3: TGCGCCAGCAGCCCAGACCCGGGACAGGGTTTCAATGAGCAGTTCTTC. Translation: CASSPDPGQGFNEQFF.

This clone was seen just once. The V call is TRBV6-5, the J call TRBJ2-5, with 15 bases fitting TRBD2. CDR3 size: 15 residues. Losses at the gene ends were 4 bases for V and 5 bases for J; bases not matched to a gene: 2. CDR1 MNHEY and CDR2 SVGAGI come from the germline V gene. The CDR3 DNA is TGTGCCAGCAGTTTTGGACTAGCGGGAGGGGAGACCCAGTACTTC. Protein: CASSFGLAGGETQYF.

About this clone itself: Additional DNA sequences in this sample encode the identical CDR3. The rearrangement uses TRBV2 and TRBJ2-7, with D hard to call. V lost 6 bases and J 3 bases, leaving 3 bases between the germline ends. The CDR3 sequence is 10 residues long. Germline-derived CDR1 and CDR2 are SNHLY and FYNNEI. The CDR3 protein is CASRYYEQYF. The CDR3 DNA is TGTGCCAGCAGGTACTACGAGCAGTACTTC.

The V gene is TRBV5-1, the J gene TRBJ2-7; possible D gene TRBD2, 5 bases. V lost 0 bases and J 0 bases, leaving 7 bases between the germline ends. The CDR3 contains 14 residues. CDR1 SGHRS and CDR2 YFSETQ come from the germline V gene. The CDR3 region has the DNA TGCGCCAGCAGCTTGGACGGGATCTCCTACGAGCAGTACTTC. It yields the protein CASSLDGISYEQYF.

This chain connects TRBV4-3 to TRBJ1-2; D unresolved. The V gene's germline CDR1 is LGHNA and CDR2 YSLEER. V shed 1 base and J shed 8 bases, with 11 bases lying between them. The CDR3 sequence is 13 residues long. CDR3 DNA sequence: TGCGCCAGCAGCCAAGCACGCTCGAGAGGCTACACCTTC. This codes for CASSQARSRGYTF.

The chain uses TRBV5-1 and TRBJ2-5; D may match TRBD1 or TRBD2 (6 bases each). From germline, CDR1 is SGHRS and CDR2 YFSETQ. This CDR3 is built from 14 residues. Trimming removed 7 bases at V and 1 base at J, with 14 bases between. CDR3 in amino acids: CASHLEGGQETQYF. The DNA for the CDR3 is TGCGCCAGCCACTTAGAGGGGGGCCAAGAGACCCAGTACTTC.

This clone is medium-sized in the sample. The rearrangement uses TRBV5-4 and TRBJ2-3; the D gene is possibly TRBD2 (6 bases). Germline CDR1 reads SGHNT; CDR2 reads YYREEE (reference sequence). V shed 3 bases and J shed 2 bases, with 16 bases lying between them. CDR3 length equals 16 residues. The CDR3 is CASSWGVVADTDTQYF. The CDR3 DNA is TGTGCCAGCAGCTGGGGGGTGGTAGCGGACACAGATACGCAGTATTTT.

This clone was counted between two and nine times. The rearrangement links TRBV4-1 to TRBJ1-1; the match to TRBD1 covers 11 bases. The CDR3 covers 15 residues. Per germline, CDR1 MGHRA and CDR2 YSYEKL. The J segment lost 2 bases and the V segment lost 2 bases, leaving 1 base of the junction unmatched. CDR3 nucleotides: TGCGCCAGCAGCCAACGGACAGGGGGCAACACTGAAGCTTTCTTT. Its translation: CASSQRTGGNTEAFF.